This T cell receptor beta chain was profiled in a study of radiotherapy plus CTLA-4 blockade in lung cancer. Study conclusions and caveats: Expansion of tumor-derived TCR clones was observed in blood after radiotherapy plus ipilimumab.

This clone was counted a single time. Antigen specificity is unknown. Repertoires were generated with immunoSEQ multiplex PCR, while TCRdb's copy carries only in-frame clones and drops some. Of 90,000 to 100,000 clones in the sample, 65% to 75% were seen once. The TCR comes from a human donor with non-small cell lung cancer who had a partial response to radiotherapy plus ipilimumab. Some clones in this sample may be carry-over from other donors' samples. This specimen consisted of peripheral blood, obtained from a patient treated with radiotherapy plus ipilimumab.

This CDR3 reads CASSQLLGPTDTQYF. CDR3 nucleotides: TGCGCCAGCAGCCAACTACTAGGCCCCACAGATACGCAGTATTTT. The chain uses TRBV4-3 and TRBJ2-3, with TRBD2 as a possible D gene (5 bases). This CDR3 region has 15 residues. With 2 bases removed from V and 2 bases from J, the gap between germline ends came to 11 bases. Germline CDR1 LGHNA, CDR2 YSLEER.